What follows describes a single TCR beta chain. What this receptor recognizes is not known. Per-base qualities were not stored, and no clone one base away is much larger. The sample belongs to a study of blood T cell repertoires in COVID-19 (dated by TCRdb to 2018 to 2021). Regarding the research as a whole: Samples covering the acute and convalescent phases of COVID-19 were provided by collaborators in the United States, Italy and Spain. The prospective study material was composed of cDNA or gDNA derived from T cells, B-cell-depleted T cells, or PBMCs. The repertoires were made available in a free public database intended to serve as a resource for research on the immune response to SARS-CoV-2. Nearly every sample came with metadata listing a de-identified subject ID, COVID-19 status, age in years and sex. The samples were drawn from two sources: the first 160 participants of the ongoing ImmuneRACE study, and some 1,300 subjects contributed by 6 global collaborators. Subjects who had been exposed to COVID-19, were actively infected with it, or had recovered from it provided the deeply sampled blood TCRbeta repertoires that made up the dataset. Where HLA class I and class II types were available, the types were taken from metadata supplied by the sample provider, not from assay-based typing. General study outcomes and caveats: Clinical and demographic metadata were provided uncurated, with the amount varying by source and participant.

TCRbeta CDR3 regions were amplified from genomic DNA using the immunoSEQ Assay, a bias-controlled multiplex PCR. Per the source publication's procedure: The number of nucleated cells in each sample was estimated from the amplification of reference gene primers within the assay. To quantify the absolute abundance of each unique TCRbeta CDR3 rearrangement, sequence reads were collapsed and filtered. For each sample, productive Simpson clonality was calculated as the square root of Simpson's diversity index over productive rearrangements. In its TCRdb copy, this immuneACCESS table keeps in-frame sequences only and misses some clones. Where compared with another copy, unresolved V genes explain less than half of these, and the others have no known cause. The V and J calls and clone size are taken from that table; D and trimming were inferred from the DNA. Recorded for this sample are 190,000 or so clones; about 82% of them occurred a single time. Around 0.93% of the sample lies in the top ten.

The germline V gene (reference sequence) provides CDR1 SGHNT and CDR2 YYREEE. V is pruned by 3 bases and J by 4 bases, leaving 10 bases of the junction without a gene match. The CDR3 starts with the cysteine, ends with the phenylalanine, and has 17 residues. Only the CDR3 DNA stays, 51 bases, in frame from base 1. One collaborating source in Seattle enrolled patients during active infection and followed them longitudinally through the course of disease. Each collaborating institution followed its own protocols to collect whole blood in K2EDTA tubes. Collaborator samples were shipped for TCRbeta analysis as frozen whole blood, isolated PBMCs, or DNA extracted from either sample type.

This TCR derives from a man in his 60s with COVID-19, enrolled during active disease. Recombination joined TRBV5-4 with TRBJ1-2; a stretch of 12 junction bases matches TRBD1. The sample was peripheral blood. The CDR3 reads as follows: CASSSAGTGGLFYGYTF. The nucleotides read TGTGCCAGCAGCTCTGCCGGGACAGGGGGCCTCTTCTATGGCTACACCTTC.